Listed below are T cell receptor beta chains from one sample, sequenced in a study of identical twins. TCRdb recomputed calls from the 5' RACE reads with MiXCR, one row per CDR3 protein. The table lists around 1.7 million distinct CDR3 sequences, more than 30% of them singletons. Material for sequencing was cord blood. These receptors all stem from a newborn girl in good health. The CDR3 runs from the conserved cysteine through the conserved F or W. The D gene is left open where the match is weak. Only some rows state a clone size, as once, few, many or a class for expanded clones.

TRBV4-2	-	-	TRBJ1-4	CASSQWGSGTTNEKLFF	TGTGCCAGCAGCCAATGGGGGAGCGGTACAACTAATGAAAAACTGTTTTTT
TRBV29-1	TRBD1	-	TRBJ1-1	CSALTGTGTEAFF	TGCAGCGCTCTGACCGGGACAGGTACTGAAGCTTTCTTT
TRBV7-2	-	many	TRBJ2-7	CASSLDGLSYEQYF	TGTGCCAGCAGCTTAGATGGGTTGTCCTACGAGCAGTACTTC
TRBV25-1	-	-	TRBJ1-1	CASSEFGGSTEAFF	TGTGCCAGCAGTGAATTTGGGGGAAGCACTGAAGCTTTCTTT
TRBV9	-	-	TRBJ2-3	CASSVGIRGIQGRKATDTQYF	TGTGCCAGCAGCGTAGGGATTAGGGGTATACAGGGTAGGAAGGCCACAGATACGCAGTATTTT
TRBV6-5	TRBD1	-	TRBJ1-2	CASSYIRPTGCHGYTF	TGTGCCAGCAGTTATATTAGGCCGACAGGGTGCCATGGCTACACCTTC
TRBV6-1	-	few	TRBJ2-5	CASSEWREETQYF	TGTGCCAGCAGTGAGTGGAGGGAAGAGACCCAGTACTTC
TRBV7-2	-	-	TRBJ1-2	CASSLATASGYTF	TGTGCCAGCAGCTTAGCGACAGCTTCTGGCTACACCTTC
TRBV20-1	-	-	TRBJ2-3	CSASIGSTDTQYF	TGCAGTGCTAGTATCGGTAGCACAGATACGCAGTATTTT
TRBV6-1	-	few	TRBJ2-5	CASPPRGIQETQYF	TGTGCCAGCCCACCTAGGGGGATACAAGAGACCCAGTACTTC
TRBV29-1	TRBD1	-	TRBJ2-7	CSAYAGTGSYEQYF	TGCAGCGCCTACGCCGGGACAGGCTCCTACGAGCAGTACTTC
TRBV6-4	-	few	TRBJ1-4	CATPSGSPCEKLFF	TGTGCCACTCCTTCGGGCAGCCCTTGTGAAAAACTGTTTTTT
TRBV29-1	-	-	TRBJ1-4	CSVGGQGYEKPFF	TGCAGCGTCGGTGGTCAGGGGTATGAAAAACCGTTTTTT
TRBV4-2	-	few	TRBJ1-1	CASSQDWGPPRVEAFF	TGTGCCAGCAGCCAAGATTGGGGTCCCCCCCGAGTTGAAGCTTTCTTT
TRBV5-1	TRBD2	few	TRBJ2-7	CASSSDLAGGSLREQYF	TGCGCCAGCAGCTCGGATCTAGCGGGAGGGTCCCTACGCGAGCAGTACTTC
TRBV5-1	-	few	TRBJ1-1	CASSYEPVGDTEAFF	TGCGCCAGCAGTTACGAACCGGTAGGGGACACTGAAGCTTTCTTT
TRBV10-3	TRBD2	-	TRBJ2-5	CAISESLRAGGQETQYF	TGTGCCATCAGTGAGTCGCTACGAGCGGGAGGCCAAGAGACCCAGTACTTC
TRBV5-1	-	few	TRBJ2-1	CASSLAPGGLEQFF	TGCGCCAGCAGCTTGGCGCCAGGGGGACTGGAGCAGTTCTTC
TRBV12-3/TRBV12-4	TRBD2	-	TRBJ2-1	CASSRAGGRSYNEQVF	TGTGCCAGCAGTCGAGCGGGGGGCCGCTCCTACAATGAGCAGGTCTTC
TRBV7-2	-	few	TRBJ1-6	CASIEQEGDNSPLHF	TGTGCCAGCATTGAACAGGAGGGGGATAATTCACCCCTCCACTTT
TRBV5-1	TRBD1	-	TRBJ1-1	CASSPIPLTGDNTEAFF	TGCGCCAGCAGCCCGATACCCTTGACAGGGGACAACACTGAAGCTTTCTTT
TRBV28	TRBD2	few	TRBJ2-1	CASTLPGLAGIHNEQFF	TGTGCCAGCACACTCCCGGGACTAGCGGGCATACACAATGAGCAGTTCTTC
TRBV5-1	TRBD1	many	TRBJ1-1	CASNRGNTEAFF	TGTGCCAGCAACAGGGGGAACACTGAAGCTTTCTTT
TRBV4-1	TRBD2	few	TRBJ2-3	CASSQASGRSTKDTQYF	TGCGCCAGCAGCCAAGCTAGCGGGAGGTCAACAAAAGATACGCAGTATTTT
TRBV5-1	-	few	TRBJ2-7	CASSLGSLGPSYEQYF	TGCGCCAGCAGCTTGGGGAGTCTAGGACCATCCTACGAGCAGTACTTC
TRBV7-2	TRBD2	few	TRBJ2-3	CASSLLAGLPTDTQYF	TGTGCCAGCAGCTTACTAGCGGGGCTACCCACAGATACGCAGTATTTT